Each of the 30 T cell receptor beta chains below was sequenced from the same sample in a study of T cell responses to AZD1222 COVID-19 vaccine (dated by TCRdb to the early 2020s). The library relied on the immunoSEQ multiplex PCR assay. TCRdb limited this immuneACCESS table to in-frame rearrangements with V and J called. A share of clones is missing; checked studies link under half to unresolved V genes, and the rest is unexplained. This sample holds 70,000 to 100,000 clones; more than 85% were observed only once. The ten largest clones capture 3.1% of the sample. Read against the paper, the sample's time point label means: about 28 days (+/-7) after the second vaccine dose. The specimen was peripheral blood, collected 28 days after the second AZD1222 dose. These receptors all come from an adult who received the AZD1222 COVID-19 vaccine.

The rearrangement uses TRBV7-9 and TRBJ1-1; maybe TRBD1 (5 bases). This CDR3 has 12 residues. Trimming took 6 bases from V and 1 from J, leaving 6 bases between them. From germline, CDR1 is SEHNR and CDR2 FQNEAQ (reference sequence). CDR3 residues: CASRTGNTEAFF. In DNA, the CDR3 is TGTGCCAGCAGAACAGGGAACACTGAAGCTTTCTTT.

The V and J genes are TRBV10-3 and TRBJ1-1; D not resolved. Germline CDR1 is ENHRY and CDR2 is SYGVKD. V lost 8 bases to trimming and J lost 4 bases, with 8 bases between them. CDR3 length: 11 amino acids. The CDR3 DNA sequence: TGTGCCATCTCCACAGCCACTGAAGCTTTCTTT. This sequence encodes CAISTATEAFF.

The chain employs TRBV19 and TRBJ2-1; D is undetermined. Germline V CDR1 and CDR2: LNHDA, SQIVND (reference sequence). V was cut by 3 bases and J by 3 bases, with 9 bases left in between. There are 14 residues in the CDR3. This chain's CDR3 is CASSIWTGYNEQFF. Written as DNA, the CDR3 is TGTGCCAGTAGTATTTGGACCGGCTACAATGAGCAGTTCTTC.

This clone was detected ten times or more. The V and J genes are TRBV11-2 and TRBJ2-2, with D possibly being TRBD1 (6 bases). The CDR3 consists of 14 residues. V was trimmed by 6 bases and J by 4 bases, leaving 12 bases between them. CDR1 and CDR2 (germline): SGHAT, FQNNGV. The DNA for the CDR3 is TGTGCCAGCAGGTTACAGGGAATCACCGGGGAGCTGTTTTTT. This codes for CASRLQGITGELFF.

The V and J genes are TRBV2 and TRBJ1-1; no clear D gene. Trimming left V 3 bases short and J 3 bases short, with 11 bases between. The CDR3 extends over 14 amino acids. Per germline, CDR1 SNHLY and CDR2 FYNNEI. CDR3 DNA sequence: TGTGCCAGCAGTGAGTGGGTTGCGGACACTGAAGCTTTCTTT. Translated, it gives CASSEWVADTEAFF.

This clone is labeled medium-sized. The rearrangement joins TRBV19 to TRBJ1-5; TRBD1 might be the D (6 bases). CDR1 LNHDA and CDR2 SQIVND come from the germline V gene (reference sequence). V lost 5 bases, J lost 5 bases, and 19 bases lay in between. This CDR3 spans 16 amino acids. CDR3 coding DNA: TGTGCCAGTAGTCTTCATAGCTGGGGGGCGGATCAGCCCCAGCATTTT. It specifies CASSLHSWGADQPQHF.

The chain recombines TRBV7-2 with TRBJ1-2; a possible D gene is TRBD1 (6 bases). The V end lost 1 base, the J end lost 3 bases, and 9 bases lay between the germline ends. The CDR3 is 14 amino acids. Looked up from germline, CDR1 is SGHTA and CDR2 is FQGNSA. Here the CDR3 reads CASSLVWTDYGYTF. The CDR3 DNA sequence: TGTGCCAGCAGCTTAGTATGGACAGACTATGGCTACACCTTC.

V gene TRBV30 combines with J gene TRBJ2-5; D may match TRBD1 or TRBD2 (5 bases each). This CDR3 is 14 amino acids long. From germline, CDR1 is GTSNPN and CDR2 SVGIG (reference sequence). V lost 7 bases, J lost 5 bases, and 20 bases lay in between. CDR3 bases: TGTGCCTTCGGACCGGGACGTCCAACGGAGACCCAGTACTTC. Protein product: CAFGPGRPTETQYF.

The chain couples TRBV11-2 to TRBJ2-1; D remains unclear. The CDR3 totals 17 residues. CDR1 SGHAT and CDR2 FQNNGV come from the germline V gene. V lost 7 bases to trimming and J lost 0 bases, with 19 bases between them. The CDR3 DNA reads TGTGCCAGCAACCTCGGATTGTTGACACGCTCCTACAATGAGCAGTTCTTC. Translating gives CASNLGLLTRSYNEQFF.

The chain is built from TRBV7-8 and TRBJ1-2; weak D call: TRBD1 (5 bases). This CDR3 has 13 amino acids. Germline V gene lookup returns CDR1 SGHVS and CDR2 FQNEAQ. Trimming pared 4 bases from V and 8 bases from J, leaving 14 bases between. CDR3 in DNA: TGTGCCAGCAGCTCGCAGGGTTATGGGGGCTACACCTTC. Translated: CASSSQGYGGYTF.

V usage is TRBV10-1 and J usage is TRBJ2-3; D gene ambiguous. Germline loops: CDR1 WNHNN, CDR2 SYGVQD (reference sequence). V was cut by 2 bases and J by 3 bases, with 3 bases left in between. The CDR3 sequence is 12 residues long. The CDR3 coding sequence is TGCGCCAGCAGTGAGAGAACAGATACGCAGTATTTT. It specifies CASSERTDTQYF.

J is TRBJ1-1 and V is TRBV7-3; D uncertain. Trimming stripped 3 bases from V and 6 bases from J, with 11 bases between. CDR3 size: 13 residues. The germline CDR1 and CDR2 sequences are SGHTA and FQGTGA. The CDR3 spells CASSFTVTSEAFF. The CDR3, as DNA: TGTGCCAGCAGCTTCACCGTAACCTCTGAAGCTTTCTTT.

The chain employs TRBV7-9 and TRBJ1-2; 8 bases map to TRBD1. The V and J ends lost 5 bases and 4 bases, in that order; junction bases with no gene match: 9. Germline CDR1 is SEHNR and CDR2 is FQNEAQ (reference sequence). CDR3 length: 15 amino acids. The CDR3 sequence is CASSLRTGSGYGYTF. CDR3 nucleotides: TGTGCCAGCAGCCTGCGGACAGGGTCGGGCTATGGCTACACCTTC.

The V and J genes are TRBV5-1 and TRBJ2-1, with D uncertain. CDR1 and CDR2 from the germline V gene are SGHRS and YFSETQ. The CDR3 totals 14 residues. V was cut by 0 bases and J by 5 bases, with 9 bases left in between. The CDR3 nucleotides are TGCGCCAGCAGCTTGGGTTCCCGACACAATGAGCAGTTCTTC. Translation gives CASSLGSRHNEQFF. The variable domain in full, with the rest retrieved from reference TRBV5-1 and TRBJ2-1, is KAGVTQTPRYLIKTRGQQVTLSCSPISGHRSVSWYQQTPGQGLQFLFEYFSETQRNKGNFPGRFSGRQFSNSRSEMNVSTLELGDSALYLCASSLGSRHNEQFFGPGTRLTVL.

The chain recombines TRBV18 with TRBJ2-7; unclear D gene. This CDR3 region has 14 residues. V dropped 3 bases and J dropped 1 base, with 10 bases sitting between them. CDR1 is KGHSH, CDR2 LQKENI, per germline. The CDR3 DNA follows: TGTGCCAGCTCACCCGCCATGAGATCCTACGAGCAGTACTTC. As protein: CASSPAMRSYEQYF.

This clone was seen a single time. The rearrangement links TRBV3-1 (or the pseudogene TRBV3-2) to TRBJ2-3, with D possibly being TRBD2 (6 bases). The ends were cut back, 1 base at V and 6 bases at J, with 8 bases in the middle. There are 13 residues in the CDR3. Germline assignment: CDR1 LGHDT and CDR2 YNNKEL (reference sequence). CDR3 sequence: CASSQAGRDTQYF. The CDR3 DNA is TGTGCCAGCAGCCAAGCGGGGAGGGATACGCAGTATTTT.

The chain recombines TRBV9 with TRBJ2-1, with D possibly called TRBD1 or TRBD2 (5 bases each). Germline CDR1 reads SGDLS; CDR2 reads YYNGEE. The V end was cut by 0 bases, the J end by 9 bases, with 10 bases between. The CDR3 spans 13 residues. The CDR3 loop is CASSVVGGGEQFF. The CDR3 bases are TGTGCCAGCAGCGTAGTCGGTGGGGGTGAGCAGTTCTTC.

The chain recombines TRBV19 with TRBJ2-7; perhaps D is TRBD1 or TRBD2 (7 bases each). V was pared by 4 bases and J by 6 bases, with 16 bases between. This CDR3 comprises 14 residues. From germline, CDR1 is LNHDA and CDR2 SQIVND (reference sequence). The CDR3 nucleotides read TGTGCCAGTAGTACAGGGAGGGACAGCTCCGAGCAGTACTTC. It yields the protein CASSTGRDSSEQYF.

This clone was detected once. V and J are TRBV7-8 and TRBJ2-2, with D possibly matching TRBD2 (6 bases). The CDR3 runs to 16 residues. Germline loops: CDR1 SGHVS, CDR2 FQNEAQ. V lost 0 bases and J lost 2, with 10 bases in between. CDR3 nucleotides: TGTGCCAGCAGCTTAGCCCATAGCGGAAACACCGGGGAGCTGTTTTTT. Its protein product is CASSLAHSGNTGELFF.

V usage is TRBV27 and J usage is TRBJ2-7; 8 bases match TRBD1. CDR1 is MNHEY, CDR2 SMNVEV, per germline (reference sequence). Trimming removed 8 bases from V and 6 bases from J; junction bases left unmatched: 6. The CDR3 has 12 residues. CDR3: CASAPGGREQYF. The DNA of the CDR3 is TGTGCCAGCGCGCCAGGGGGCCGCGAGCAGTACTTC.

This chain connects TRBV7-2 to TRBJ2-7, with 7 bases fitting TRBD2. Trimming at V came to 0 bases and at J to 7 bases, leaving 6 bases not matched to a gene. In germline, CDR1 is SGHTA, CDR2 FQGNSA. The CDR3 is 14 residues long. The CDR3, as DNA: TGTGCCAGCAGCTTAGCGGGGGGGGTTGGAGAGCAGTACTTC. This encodes CASSLAGGVGEQYF. Together with reference TRBV7-2 and TRBJ2-7, the CDR3 gives the full variable domain: GAGVSQSPSNKVTEKGKDVELRCDPISGHTALYWYRQSLGQGLEFLIYFQGNSAPDKSGLPSDRFSAERTGGSVSTLTIQRTQQEDSAVYLCASSLAGGVGEQYFGPGTRLTVT.

This clone appeared a single time. The V call is TRBV7-2, the J call TRBJ2-7; no reliable D call. Between the trimmed V and J ends, which lost 5 bases and 3 bases, there was a span of 11 bases. CDR3 length: 13 residues. Germline values: CDR1 SGHTA, CDR2 FQGNSA. The CDR3 nucleotides are TGTGCCAGCAGCCCCCCGGGCGGCTACGAGCAGTACTTC. The encoded protein is CASSPPGGYEQYF. The variable domain in full, with the rest retrieved from reference TRBV7-2 and TRBJ2-7, is GAGVSQSPSNKVTEKGKDVELRCDPISGHTALYWYRQSLGQGLEFLIYFQGNSAPDKSGLPSDRFSAERTGGSVSTLTIQRTQQEDSAVYLCASSPPGGYEQYFGPGTRLTVT.

This clone has a single count. The V gene is TRBV9, the J gene TRBJ1-1; the D gene is possibly TRBD1 (5 bases). Germline V CDR1 and CDR2: SGDLS, YYNGEE. The CDR3 is 17 residues long. V shed 0 bases and J shed 4 bases, with 19 bases lying between them. CDR3 nucleotide sequence: TGTGCCAGCAGCGTAGACGGCGGGGGGAAGTGGAGCACTGAAGCTTTCTTT. It codes for CASSVDGGGKWSTEAFF.

This clone is a singleton in its sample. The chain couples TRBV5-4 to TRBJ1-2; no firm D call. The length of the CDR3 is 14 residues. CDR1 is SGHNT, CDR2 YYREEE, per germline (reference sequence). Trimming pared 0 bases from V and 6 bases from J, leaving 12 bases between. The CDR3 nucleotides are TGTGCCAGCAGCTTGGTACACGGGGAAGATGGCTACACCTTC. Protein: CASSLVHGEDGYTF. Combining the CDR3 with reference TRBV5-4 and TRBJ1-2 gives the whole variable domain ETGVTQSPTHLIKTRGQQVTLRCSSQSGHNTVSWYQQALGQGPQFIFQYYREEENGRGNFPPRFSGLQFPNYSSELNVNALELDDSALYLCASSLVHGEDGYTFGSGTRLTVV.

This chain joins TRBV12-3 or TRBV12-4 and TRBJ1-2, with a possible D match to TRBD1 (5 bases). The CDR3 contains 13 residues. The V gene lost 8 bases and the J gene lost 9 bases, with 19 bases spanning the gap. The CDR3 reads CASGRDLAASYTF. The CDR3 nucleotides read TGTGCCAGCGGTAGGGACCTCGCGGCTAGCTACACCTTC.

The J gene is TRBJ1-2, the V gene TRBV4-3; the D gene is possibly TRBD1 (5 bases). From germline, CDR1 is LGHNA and CDR2 YSLEER. Trimming left V 0 bases short and J 4 bases short, with 9 bases between. The CDR3 loop spans 14 amino acids. CDR3 residues: CASSQEQGSYGYTF. The CDR3 DNA follows: TGCGCCAGCAGCCAAGAGCAGGGAAGCTATGGCTACACCTTC.

The J gene is TRBJ1-1, the V gene TRBV5-1; the match to TRBD1 covers 8 bases. The CDR3 totals 15 residues. The J segment lost 1 base and the V segment lost 2 bases, leaving 4 bases of the junction unmatched. CDR1 is SGHRS, CDR2 YFSETQ, per germline. The CDR3 sequence: CASSFQGAENTEAFF. CDR3 coding DNA: TGCGCCAGCAGCTTCCAGGGGGCAGAGAACACTGAAGCTTTCTTT.

The chain employs TRBV6-5 and TRBJ2-5; 9 bases are shared with TRBD2. Trimming removed 6 bases from V and 5 bases from J; junction bases left unmatched: 10. The CDR3 is 15 amino acids. The germline CDR1 and CDR2 sequences are MNHEY and SVGAGI. The CDR3: CASSVLAGGLETQYF. The CDR3 coding sequence is TGTGCCAGCAGCGTCCTGGCGGGGGGGTTGGAGACCCAGTACTTC.

The chain has TRBV10-3 and TRBJ1-2, with TRBD1 as a possible D gene (5 bases). CDR1 and CDR2 from the germline V gene are ENHRY and SYGVKD. Trimming shortened V by 2 bases and J by 5 bases, and 6 bases separated the two germline ends. This CDR3 contains 12 residues. The CDR3 DNA sequence: TGTGCCATCAGTGAGCCAGGGTATGGCTACACCTTC. It encodes CAISEPGYGYTF.

This clone was seen a single time. The V call is TRBV6-6, the J call TRBJ1-4, with D tentatively TRBD1 (6 bases). The CDR3 loop spans 15 amino acids. V gave up 0 bases and J gave up 8 bases, with 13 bases separating them. Per the germline V gene, CDR1 is MNHNY and CDR2 is SVGAGI (reference sequence). The CDR3 loop is CASSYSGGGREKLFF. The DNA of the CDR3 is TGTGCCAGCAGTTACTCTGGGGGGGGCCGGGAAAAACTGTTTTTT.